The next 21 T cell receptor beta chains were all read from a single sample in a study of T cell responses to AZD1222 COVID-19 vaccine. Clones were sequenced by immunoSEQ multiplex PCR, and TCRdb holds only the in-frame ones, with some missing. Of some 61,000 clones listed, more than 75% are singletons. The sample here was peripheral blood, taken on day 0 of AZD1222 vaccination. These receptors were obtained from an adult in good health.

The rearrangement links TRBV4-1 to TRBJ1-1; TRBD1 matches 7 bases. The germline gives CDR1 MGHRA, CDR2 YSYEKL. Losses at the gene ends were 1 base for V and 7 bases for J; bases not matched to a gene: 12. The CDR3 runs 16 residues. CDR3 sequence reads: CASSQGREGANFEAFF. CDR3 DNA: TGCGCCAGCAGCCAAGGTCGAGAGGGGGCGAATTTTGAAGCTTTCTTT.

CDR3 coding DNA: TGTGCCAGCAGCCCCCCGTCCGGGACACTGACCTACGAGCAGTACTTC. Protein sequence: CASSPPSGTLTYEQYF. V usage is TRBV7-2 and J usage is TRBJ2-7; D possibly corresponds to TRBD1 (6 bases). The length of the CDR3 is 16 residues. The germline V gene has CDR1 SGHTA and CDR2 FQGNSA. V dropped 5 bases and J dropped 2 bases, with 19 bases sitting between them.

In DNA form, the CDR3 reads TGTGCCAGCAGCTTAGGCCGGGATAGCAATCAGCCCCAGCATTTT. It encodes CASSLGRDSNQPQHF. The chain recombines TRBV7-9 with TRBJ1-5; D uncertain. The V gene lost 1 base and the J gene lost 0 bases, with 7 bases spanning the gap. This CDR3 comprises 15 residues. Germline CDR1 and CDR2: SEHNR and FQNEAQ (reference sequence). The variable domain in full, completed from reference TRBV7-9 and TRBJ1-5, reads DTGVSQNPRHKITKRGQNVTFRCDPISEHNRLYWYRQTLGQGPEFLTYFQNEAQLEKSRLLSDRFSAERPKGSFSTLEIQRTEQGDSAMYLCASSLGRDSNQPQHFGDGTRLSIL.

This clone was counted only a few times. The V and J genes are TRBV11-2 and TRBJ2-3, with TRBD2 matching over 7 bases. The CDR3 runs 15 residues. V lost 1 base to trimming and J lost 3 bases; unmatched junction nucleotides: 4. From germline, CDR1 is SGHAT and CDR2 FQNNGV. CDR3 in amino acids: CASSLAGRETDTQYF. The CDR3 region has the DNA TGTGCCAGCAGCTTAGCCGGGCGGGAGACAGATACGCAGTATTTT.

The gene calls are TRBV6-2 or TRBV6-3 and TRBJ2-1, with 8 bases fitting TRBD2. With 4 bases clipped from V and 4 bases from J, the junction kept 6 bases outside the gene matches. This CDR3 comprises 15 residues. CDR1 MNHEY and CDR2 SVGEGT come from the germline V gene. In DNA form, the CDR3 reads TGTGCCAGCAGTTCCCAACTAGCGGCATACAATGAGCAGTTCTTC. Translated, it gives CASSSQLAAYNEQFF.

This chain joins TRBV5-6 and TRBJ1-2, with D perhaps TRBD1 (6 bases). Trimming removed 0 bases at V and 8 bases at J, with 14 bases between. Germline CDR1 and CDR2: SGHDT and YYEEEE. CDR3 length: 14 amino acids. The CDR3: CASSLAGAESGYTF. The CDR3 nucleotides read TGTGCCAGCAGCTTGGCGGGGGCGGAGTCGGGCTACACCTTC. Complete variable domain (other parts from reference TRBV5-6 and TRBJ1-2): DAGVTQSPTHLIKTRGQQVTLRCSPKSGHDTVSWYQQALGQGPQFIFQYYEEEERQRGNFPDRFSGHQFPNYSSELNVNALLLGDSALYLCASSLAGAESGYTFGSGTRLTVV.

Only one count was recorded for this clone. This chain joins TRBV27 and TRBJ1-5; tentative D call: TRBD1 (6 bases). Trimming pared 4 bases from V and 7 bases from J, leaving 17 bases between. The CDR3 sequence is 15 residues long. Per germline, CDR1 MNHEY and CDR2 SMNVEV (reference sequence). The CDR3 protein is CASSSGRPQGQPQHF. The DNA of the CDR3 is TGTGCCAGCAGTTCAGGACGGCCACAGGGCCAGCCCCAGCATTTT.

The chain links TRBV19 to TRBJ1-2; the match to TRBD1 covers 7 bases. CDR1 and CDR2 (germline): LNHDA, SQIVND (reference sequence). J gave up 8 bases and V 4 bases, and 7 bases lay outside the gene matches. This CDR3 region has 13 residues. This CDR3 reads CASSRQGFIGYTF. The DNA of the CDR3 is TGTGCCAGTAGTAGACAGGGTTTCATCGGCTACACCTTC.

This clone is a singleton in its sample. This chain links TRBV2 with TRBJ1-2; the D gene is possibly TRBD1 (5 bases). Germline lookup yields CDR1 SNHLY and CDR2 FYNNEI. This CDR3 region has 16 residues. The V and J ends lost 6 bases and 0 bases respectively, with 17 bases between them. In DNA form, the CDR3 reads TGTGCCAGCAGAGGCGCCGGGGGGGTCACTAACTATGGCTACACCTTC. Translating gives CASRGAGGVTNYGYTF.

The CDR3 here is CASSSEMARTEAFF. The CDR3 DNA is TGTGCCAGCAGCTCAGAGATGGCTCGGACTGAAGCTTTCTTT. This chain links TRBV7-6 with TRBJ1-1; D is ambiguous. Germline V gene lookup returns CDR1 SGHVS and CDR2 FNYEAQ. CDR3 length: 14 residues. With 4 bases removed from V and 5 bases from J, the gap between germline ends came to 14 bases.

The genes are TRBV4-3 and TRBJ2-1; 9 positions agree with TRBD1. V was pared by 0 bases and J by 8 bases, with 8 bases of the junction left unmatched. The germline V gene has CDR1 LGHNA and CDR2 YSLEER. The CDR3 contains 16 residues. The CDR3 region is CASSQESGTGTYEQFF. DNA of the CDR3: TGCGCCAGCAGCCAAGAATCCGGGACAGGGACCTATGAGCAGTTCTTC.

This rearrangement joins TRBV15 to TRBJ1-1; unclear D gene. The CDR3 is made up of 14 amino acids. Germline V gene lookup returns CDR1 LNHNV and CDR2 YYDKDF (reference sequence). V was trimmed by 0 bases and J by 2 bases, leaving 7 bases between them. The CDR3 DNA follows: TGTGCCACCAGCAGAGATTTGACAAACACTGAAGCTTTCTTT. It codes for CATSRDLTNTEAFF.

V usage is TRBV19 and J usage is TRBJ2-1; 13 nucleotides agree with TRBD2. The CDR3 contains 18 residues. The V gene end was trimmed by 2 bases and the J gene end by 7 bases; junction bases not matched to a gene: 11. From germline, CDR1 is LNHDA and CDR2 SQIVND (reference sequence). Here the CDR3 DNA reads TGTGCCAGTAGTATAAGGGCGGGACTAGCGGGGCTTAGTAATGAGCAGTTCTTC. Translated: CASSIRAGLAGLSNEQFF.

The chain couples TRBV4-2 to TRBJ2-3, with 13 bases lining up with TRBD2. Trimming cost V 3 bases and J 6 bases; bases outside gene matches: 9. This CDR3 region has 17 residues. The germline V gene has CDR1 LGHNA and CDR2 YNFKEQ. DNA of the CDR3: TGTGCCAGCAGCCACGGACTAGCGGGGGAGGGAATGGATACGCAGTATTTT. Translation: CASSHGLAGEGMDTQYF.

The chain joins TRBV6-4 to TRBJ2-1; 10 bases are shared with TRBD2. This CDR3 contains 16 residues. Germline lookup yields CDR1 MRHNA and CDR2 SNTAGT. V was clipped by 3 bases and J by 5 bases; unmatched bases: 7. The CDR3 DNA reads TGTGCCAGCAGTGAAACTAGCGGGGATTCCGACAATGAGCAGTTCTTC. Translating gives CASSETSGDSDNEQFF.

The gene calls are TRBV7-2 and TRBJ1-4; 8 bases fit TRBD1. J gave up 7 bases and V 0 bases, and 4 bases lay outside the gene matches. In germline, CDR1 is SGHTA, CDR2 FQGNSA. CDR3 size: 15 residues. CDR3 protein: CASSLADRAGEKLFF. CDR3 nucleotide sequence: TGTGCCAGCAGCTTAGCGGACAGGGCAGGTGAAAAACTGTTTTTT.

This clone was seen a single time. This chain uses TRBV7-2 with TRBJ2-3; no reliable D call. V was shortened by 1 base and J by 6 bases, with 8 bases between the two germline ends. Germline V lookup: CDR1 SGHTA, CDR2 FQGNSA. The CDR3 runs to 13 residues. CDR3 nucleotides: TGTGCCAGCAGCTTAGGAGGATGGGATACGCAGTATTTT. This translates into CASSLGGWDTQYF.

CDR3 sequence reads: CSTRTGAITGELFF. In DNA, the CDR3 is TGCAGCACCAGGACAGGGGCAATTACCGGGGAGCTGTTTTTT. The chain has TRBV29-1 and TRBJ2-2, with 9 bases fitting TRBD1. There are 14 residues in the CDR3. The V and J ends lost 8 bases and 5 bases, in that order; junction bases with no gene match: 9. Germline V gene data show CDR1 as SQVTM and CDR2 as ANQGSEA.

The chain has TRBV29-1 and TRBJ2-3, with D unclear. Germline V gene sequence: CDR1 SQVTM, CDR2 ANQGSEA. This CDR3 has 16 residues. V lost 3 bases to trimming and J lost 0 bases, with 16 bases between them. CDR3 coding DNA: TGCAGCGTTGAGTCAGCCGGGCGGTCTAGCACAGATACGCAGTATTTT. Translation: CSVESAGRSSTDTQYF.

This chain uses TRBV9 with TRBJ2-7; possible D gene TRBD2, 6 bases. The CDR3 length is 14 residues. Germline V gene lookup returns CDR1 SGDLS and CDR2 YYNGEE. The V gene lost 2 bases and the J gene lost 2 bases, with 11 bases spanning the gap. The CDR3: CASSVNGGTYEQYF. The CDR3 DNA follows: TGTGCCAGCAGCGTCAACGGGGGAACCTACGAGCAGTACTTC. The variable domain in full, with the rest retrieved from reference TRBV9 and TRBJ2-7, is DSGVTQTPKHLITATGQRVTLRCSPRSGDLSVYWYQQSLDQGLQFLIQYYNGEERAKGNILERFSAQQFPDLHSELNLSSLELGDSALYFCASSVNGGTYEQYFGPGTRLTVT.

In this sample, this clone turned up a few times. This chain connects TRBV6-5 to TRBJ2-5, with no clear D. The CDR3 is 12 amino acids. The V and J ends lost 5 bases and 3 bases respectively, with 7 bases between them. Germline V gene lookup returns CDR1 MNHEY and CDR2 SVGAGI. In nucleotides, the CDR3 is TGTGCCAGCAGTATGGCGGAAGAGACCCAGTACTTC. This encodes CASSMAEETQYF.